The T cell receptor (beta chain) described here comes from a study of vaccination effects on CD4 cells after COVID-19. The CDR3 has 15 amino acids. Germline CDR1 is KGHDR and CDR2 is SFDVKD. The ends lost 4 bases at V and 1 base at J; junction bases unmatched: 3. Sequencing was preceded by expansion of antigen-specific CD4+ T cells with viral peptide pools in the ViraFEST assay. When more than 9 days of culture had elapsed, CD4+ T cells were isolated. Negative nucleocapsid antibody tests before and after vaccination confirmed no previous SARS-CoV-2 infection. Half-medium exchanges with IL-2 medium took place on days 3 and 7. The protocol was immunoSEQ multiplex PCR, while the TCRdb copy is restricted to in-frame clones and leaves out a portion. The table shows approximately 50,000 clones, with more than 75% occurring only once. As for this clone: What it binds is unknown.

Points from the study as a whole: Healthy vaccine recipients' vaccine-induced clones were almost all SARS-CoV-2 mono-reactive. Late post-vaccination samples showed marked contraction of infection- and vaccine-induced clones.

This receptor was obtained from a human donor who received a COVID-19 vaccine. The source material was CD4+ T cells from PBMCs cultured with HCoV-OC43 spike peptides, sampled before COVID-19 vaccination. Subset in this sample: HCoV-OC43 spike overlapping peptide pool stimulation. This chain uses TRBV24-1 with TRBJ2-3; 8 nucleotides agree with TRBD1. CDR3 nucleotides: TGTGCCACCAGTGACCGGGGACAGGGCACAGATACGCAGTATTTT. This codes for CATSDRGQGTDTQYF.